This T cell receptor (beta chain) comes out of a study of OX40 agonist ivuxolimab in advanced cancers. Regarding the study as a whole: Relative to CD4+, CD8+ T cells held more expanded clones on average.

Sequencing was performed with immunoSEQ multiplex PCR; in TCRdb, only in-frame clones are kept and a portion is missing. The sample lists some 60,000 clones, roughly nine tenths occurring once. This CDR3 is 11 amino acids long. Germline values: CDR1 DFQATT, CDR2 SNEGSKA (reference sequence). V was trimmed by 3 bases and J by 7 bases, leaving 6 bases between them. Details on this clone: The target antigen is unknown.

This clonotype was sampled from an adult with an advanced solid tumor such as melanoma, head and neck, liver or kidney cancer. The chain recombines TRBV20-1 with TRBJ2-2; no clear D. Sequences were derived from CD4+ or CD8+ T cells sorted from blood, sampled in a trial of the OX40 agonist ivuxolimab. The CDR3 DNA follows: TGCAGTGCTAGCGGAAACGGGGAGCTGTTTTTT. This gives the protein CSASGNGELFF.